These 20 T cell receptor beta chains originate from one sample sequenced in a study of cytomegalovirus exposure and HLA in healthy donors. The data were produced by immunoSEQ multiplex PCR, yet TCRdb's version contains in-frame clones alone and is incomplete. This table holds around 250,000 clones, 90% found once. Sequencing was done on a sample of PBMCs. Receptors originate from a woman between 18 and 29 years old in good health and CMV-seronegative.

This clone was recorded once. CDR3 nucleotide sequence: TGTGCCAGCAGATTTGGACAGTTTTATGGCTACACCTTC. Translation gives CASRFGQFYGYTF. The chain is built from TRBV28 and TRBJ1-2; D may be TRBD1 (6 bases). The V gene's germline CDR1 is MDHEN and CDR2 SYDVKM. Trimming removed 6 bases from V and 5 bases from J, with 13 bases in between. The CDR3 is made up of 13 amino acids.

The chain couples TRBV30 to TRBJ1-4; 10 bases agree with TRBD1. The junction had 9 bases not matched to a gene; V was cut back by 5 bases and J by 6 bases. The V gene's germline CDR1 is GTSNPN and CDR2 SVGIG (reference sequence). The CDR3 is 15 residues long. CDR3 in DNA: TGTGCCTGGTCCTCGTTTGGGACAGGGGATGAAAAACTGTTTTTT. Translating gives CAWSSFGTGDEKLFF.

The chain links TRBV7-2 to TRBJ1-2; D gene unclear. V was clipped by 5 bases and J by 4 bases, with 14 bases between them. Germline CDR1 is SGHTA and CDR2 is FQGNSA. There are 14 residues in the CDR3. CDR3 coding DNA: TGTGCCAGCAGCATCCCCCACGGGATCTATGGCTACACCTTC. Its protein product is CASSIPHGIYGYTF.

The V call is TRBV6-5, the J call TRBJ1-2; tentatively, D is TRBD1 (5 bases). CDR3 length: 13 residues. V lost 6 bases to trimming and J lost 5 bases, with 13 bases between them. CDR1 is MNHEY, CDR2 SVGAGI, per germline. The CDR3, as DNA: TGTGCCAGCAGCTACGACAGAGAATATGGCTACACCTTC. This encodes CASSYDREYGYTF.

The genes are TRBV7-9 and TRBJ2-1, with D maybe TRBD1 (5 bases). Looked up from germline, CDR1 is SEHNR and CDR2 is FQNEAQ (reference sequence). This CDR3 region has 16 residues. Trimming pared 5 bases from V and 0 bases from J, leaving 14 bases between. The CDR3 here is CASSPRTLSSYNEQFF. The CDR3 nucleotides are TGTGCCAGCAGCCCCAGGACACTGAGCTCCTACAATGAGCAGTTCTTC.

V and J are TRBV7-8 and TRBJ2-7; 7 bases are a match to TRBD2. This CDR3 region has 19 residues. Unmatched junction bases numbered 17, after V lost 1 base and J lost 2 bases. Germline V CDR1 and CDR2: SGHVS, FQNEAQ. CDR3 bases: TGTGCCAGCAGCTTAGTGCGTACCAGCGGGAAGAGTCCGGCCTACGAGCAGTACTTC. Its protein is CASSLVRTSGKSPAYEQYF.

The rearrangement uses TRBV28 and TRBJ2-7; weak D call: TRBD2 (6 bases). This CDR3 spans 15 amino acids. Germline CDR1 is MDHEN and CDR2 is SYDVKM. V dropped 5 bases and J dropped 6 bases, with 20 bases sitting between them. The CDR3 here is CASSDPRGQGGEQYF. The CDR3 bases are TGTGCCAGCAGTGACCCGCGAGGGCAGGGAGGCGAGCAGTACTTC.

The chain carries TRBV6-5 and TRBJ1-2; TRBD1 matches at 7 bases. This CDR3 contains 15 residues. Trimming removed 6 bases from V and 0 bases from J; junction bases left unmatched: 7. The germline V gene encodes CDR1 MNHEY and CDR2 SVGAGI. CDR3 DNA: TGTGCCAGCAGAAACGGACAGGCCCCTAACTATGGCTACACCTTC. Its translation is CASRNGQAPNYGYTF.

The V and J genes are TRBV11-1 and TRBJ2-3, with 9 positions matching TRBD2. CDR3 length: 15 amino acids. Per the germline V gene, CDR1 is SGHAT and CDR2 is FQDESV (reference sequence). V gave up 3 bases and J gave up 5 bases; unmatched junction bases: 6. The CDR3 DNA reads as TGTGCCAGCAGCTTTCTGCGGGGGGGGCAAGATACGCAGTATTTT. It yields the protein CASSFLRGGQDTQYF.

The J gene is TRBJ1-1, the V gene TRBV5-1; 10 bases agree with TRBD1. Germline values: CDR1 SGHRS, CDR2 YFSETQ. Trimming removed 0 bases from V and 1 base from J; junction bases left unmatched: 3. This CDR3 is 16 amino acids long. CDR3 sequence reads: CASSLGTGGANTEAFF. The CDR3 DNA follows: TGCGCCAGCAGCTTGGGGACAGGGGGAGCGAACACTGAAGCTTTCTTT.

V is TRBV4-1 and J is TRBJ1-1; a weak D match, TRBD1 (5 bases). Looked up from germline, CDR1 is MGHRA and CDR2 is YSYEKL. The CDR3 length is 14 residues. V was trimmed by 1 base and J by 5 bases, leaving 11 bases between them. The CDR3 loop is CASSQGGLGTEAFF. The DNA for the CDR3 is TGCGCCAGCAGCCAAGGGGGACTTGGTACTGAAGCTTTCTTT.

A few counts support this clone. The V call is TRBV27, the J call TRBJ2-2, with no clear D. The CDR3 loop spans 12 amino acids. V gave up 5 bases and J gave up 3 bases, with 4 bases separating them. The germline gives CDR1 MNHEY, CDR2 SMNVEV (reference sequence). The CDR3 region is CASSPDTGELFF. Here the CDR3 DNA reads TGTGCCAGCAGTCCGGACACCGGGGAGCTGTTTTTT.

This sequence joins TRBV6-1 and TRBJ2-7, with TRBD2 as a possible D gene (6 bases). V lost 4 bases to trimming and J lost 8 bases, with 9 bases between them. The CDR3 extends over 11 amino acids. Germline CDR1 reads MNHNS; CDR2 reads SASEGT. CDR3 protein: CASSGGLKQYF. In DNA form, the CDR3 reads TGTGCCAGCAGTGGGGGACTTAAGCAGTACTTC.

The sample holds a few counts of this clone. The rearrangement links TRBV5-1 to TRBJ2-7; TRBD1 matches at 9 bases. The CDR3 runs to 15 residues. The germline CDR1 and CDR2 sequences are SGHRS and YFSETQ. The ends lost 0 bases at V and 3 bases at J; junction bases unmatched: 4. CDR3 protein: CASSLGGTGNYEQYF. The CDR3 nucleotides are TGCGCCAGCAGCTTGGGAGGGACAGGGAACTACGAGCAGTACTTC.

This chain uses TRBV4-1 with TRBJ2-1; 9 bases map to TRBD2. After removal of 4 bases from V and 4 bases from J, the junction contained 8 bases not matched to a gene. Germline loops: CDR1 MGHRA, CDR2 YSYEKL. The CDR3 runs to 16 residues. Here the CDR3 reads CASSLVGSGGYNEQFF. For the CDR3, the DNA is TGCGCCAGCAGCCTTGTGGGTAGCGGGGGTTACAATGAGCAGTTCTTC.

The chain links TRBV21-1 to TRBJ1-2; TRBD1, as called in the table, went unchecked against the DNA. TRBV21-1 is labeled a pseudogene. This CDR3 has 15 amino acids. For the CDR3, the DNA is TGTGCCAGCAGCAAACTAGGGGGCACTAACTATGGCTACACCTTC. This codes for CASSKLGGTNYGYTF.

CDR3: CASSLGDRRNTEAFF. In DNA, the CDR3 is TGTGCCAGCAGCTTAGGGGACAGGCGGAACACTGAAGCTTTCTTT. This chain links TRBV7-9 with TRBJ1-1, with 8 bases lining up with TRBD1. Trimming took 1 base from V and 1 from J; bases not matched to a gene: 2. CDR1 is SEHNR and CDR2 is FQNEAQ in the germline V gene (reference sequence). CDR3 length: 15 amino acids.

This chain connects TRBV6-1 to TRBJ2-7; 7 bases match TRBD2. Germline trimming cut 3 bases from V and 1 base from J; bases unmatched to any gene: 12. The CDR3 is 17 residues long. Germline-derived CDR1 and CDR2 are MNHNS and SASEGT. In DNA, the CDR3 is TGTGCCAGCAGTGAGGCAATGGCGGGGGACGCGTCCTACGAGCAGTACGTC. Translated, it gives CASSEAMAGDASYEQYV.

This sequence joins TRBV19 and TRBJ1-5; 10 bases are shared with TRBD1. Germline V lookup: CDR1 LNHDA, CDR2 SQIVND (reference sequence). Losses at the gene ends were 7 bases for V and 1 base for J; bases not matched to a gene: 13. The CDR3 has 18 amino acids. CDR3 bases: TGTGCCAGTACCGATCCGGGACAGGGGATCCCGAGCAATCAGCCCCAGCATTTT. It is translated as CASTDPGQGIPSNQPQHF. Looking up the rest from reference TRBV19 and TRBJ1-5 gives the full variable domain: DGGITQSPKYLFRKEGQNVTLSCEQNLNHDAMYWYRQDPGQGLRLIYYSQIVNDFQKGDIAEGYSVSREKKESFPLTVTSAQKNPTAFYLCASTDPGQGIPSNQPQHFGDGTRLSIL.

The chain combines TRBV7-9 with TRBJ2-3; D is perhaps TRBD1 (5 bases). Trimming took off 5 bases at V and 3 bases at J, with 12 bases between the two ends. Germline V gene lookup returns CDR1 SEHNR and CDR2 FQNEAQ (reference sequence). The CDR3 has 14 amino acids. DNA for the CDR3: TGTGCCAGCAGCCCCCCCACAGGAACAGATACGCAGTATTTT. Protein sequence: CASSPPTGTDTQYF.